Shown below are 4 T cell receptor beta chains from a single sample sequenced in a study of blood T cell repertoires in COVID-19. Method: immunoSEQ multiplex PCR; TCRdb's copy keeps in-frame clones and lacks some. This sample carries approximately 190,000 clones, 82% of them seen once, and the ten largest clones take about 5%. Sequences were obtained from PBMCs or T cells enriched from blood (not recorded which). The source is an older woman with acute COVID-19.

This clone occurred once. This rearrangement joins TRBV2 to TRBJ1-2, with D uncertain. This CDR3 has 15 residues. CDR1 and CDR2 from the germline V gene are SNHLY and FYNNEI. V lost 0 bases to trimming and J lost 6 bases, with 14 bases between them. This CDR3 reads CASSEAGRDGNGYTF. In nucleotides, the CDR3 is TGTGCCAGCAGTGAAGCGGGGAGGGATGGTAATGGCTACACCTTC.

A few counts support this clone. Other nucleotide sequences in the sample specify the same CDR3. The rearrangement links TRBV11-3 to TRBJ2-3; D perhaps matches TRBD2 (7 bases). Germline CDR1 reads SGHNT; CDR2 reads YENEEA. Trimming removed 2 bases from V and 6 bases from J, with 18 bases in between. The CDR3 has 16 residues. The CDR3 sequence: CASSLRSGGSGDTQYF. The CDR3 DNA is TGTGCCAGCAGCTTAAGGTCGGGGGGCTCGGGTGATACGCAGTATTTT. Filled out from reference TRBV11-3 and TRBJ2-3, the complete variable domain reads EAGVVQSPRYKIIEKKQPVAFWCNPISGHNTLYWYLQNLGQGPELLIRYENEEAVDDSQLPKDRFSAERLKGVDSTLKIQPAELGDSAVYLCASSLRSGGSGDTQYFGPGTRLTVL.

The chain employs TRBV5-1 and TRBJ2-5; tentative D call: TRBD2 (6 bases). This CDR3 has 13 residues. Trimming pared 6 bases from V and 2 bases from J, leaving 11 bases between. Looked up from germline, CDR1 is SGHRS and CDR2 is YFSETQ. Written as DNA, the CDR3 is TGCGCCAGCATGTACGGGGGACAAGAGACCCAGTACTTC. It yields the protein CASMYGGQETQYF.

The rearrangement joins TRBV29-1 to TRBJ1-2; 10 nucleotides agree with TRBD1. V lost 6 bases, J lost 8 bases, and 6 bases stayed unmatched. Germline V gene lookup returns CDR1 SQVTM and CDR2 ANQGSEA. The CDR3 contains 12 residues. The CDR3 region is CSVGTGVGGYTF. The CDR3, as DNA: TGCAGCGTGGGGACAGGGGTAGGCGGCTACACCTTC.